The 19 T cell receptor beta chains reported below all come from one sample, sequenced in a study of PD-L1 blockade in urothelial cancer. Repertoires were generated with immunoSEQ multiplex PCR, while TCRdb's copy carries only in-frame clones and drops some. In the table there are more than 55,000 clones, about 86% of which are singletons. This material consisted of PBMCs, taken around atezolizumab (anti-PD-L1) treatment. The receptors shown here come from a man between 45 and 60 years old with urothelial cancer.

This clone was seen just once. CDR3 protein: CATSRDGGGSGEQYF. DNA for the CDR3: TGTGCCACCAGCAGAGATGGAGGGGGCAGCGGAGAGCAGTACTTC. The V gene is TRBV15, the J gene TRBJ2-7, with TRBD1 as a possible D gene (7 bases). Germline lookup yields CDR1 LNHNV and CDR2 YYDKDF (reference sequence). The ends were cut back, 0 bases at V and 7 bases at J, with 16 bases in the middle. The CDR3 runs to 15 residues.

This chain connects TRBV28 to TRBJ2-2; 8 positions match TRBD2. CDR1 is MDHEN, CDR2 SYDVKM, per germline. The CDR3 has 15 residues. After removal of 5 bases from V and 4 bases from J, the junction contained 6 bases not matched to a gene. In DNA, the CDR3 is TGTGCCAGCAGTGGACGGGAGGGTCTCACCGGGGAGCTGTTTTTT. Residues: CASSGREGLTGELFF.

The sample holds one count of this clone. The CDR3 reads CASSPRGGNYGYTF. The CDR3 DNA sequence: TGTGCCAGCAGTCCCCGAGGAGGTAACTATGGCTACACCTTC. This rearrangement joins TRBV27 to TRBJ1-2; D ambiguous. This CDR3 region has 14 residues. CDR1 is MNHEY, CDR2 SMNVEV, per germline (reference sequence). Trimming stripped 5 bases from V and 1 base from J, with 11 bases between.

This clone was recorded only once. The rearrangement uses TRBV7-9 and TRBJ1-1, with 8 bases matching TRBD1. Germline V gives CDR1 SEHNR, CDR2 FQNEAQ (reference sequence). V lost 4 bases and J lost 6; bases outside the gene matches: 4. The CDR3 consists of 13 residues. Here the CDR3 DNA reads TGTGCCAGCAGCTCCAGACAGGGGTCTGAAGCTTTCTTT. This codes for CASSSRQGSEAFF.

The chain recombines TRBV5-1 with TRBJ1-1; TRBD1 is a possible D gene (6 bases). The V gene's germline CDR1 is SGHRS and CDR2 YFSETQ. This CDR3 is 14 amino acids long. V lost 7 bases to trimming and J lost 4 bases, with 17 bases between them. The CDR3 coding sequence is TGCGCCAGCCGCTCAGGGGATTGGGCCACTGAAGCTTTCTTT. It encodes CASRSGDWATEAFF.

This sequence joins TRBV4-1 and TRBJ2-7; D gene unclear. This CDR3 has 16 amino acids. Germline lookup yields CDR1 MGHRA and CDR2 YSYEKL. The V gene lost 0 bases and the J gene lost 1 base, with 13 bases spanning the gap. CDR3 nucleotide sequence: TGCGCCAGCAGCCAAGATATGACACGCAATTCCTACGAGCAGTACTTC. This sequence encodes CASSQDMTRNSYEQYF.

The chain has TRBV2 and TRBJ1-6, with a possible D match to TRBD1 (6 bases). CDR3 length: 14 amino acids. Germline V CDR1 and CDR2: SNHLY, FYNNEI. With 8 bases removed from V and 3 bases from J, the gap between germline ends came to 11 bases. CDR3 amino acids: CASLWTVYNSPLHF. DNA of the CDR3: TGTGCCAGCCTGTGGACAGTCTATAATTCACCCCTCCACTTT.

The rearrangement joins TRBV6-6 to TRBJ1-2, with 7 bases lining up with TRBD1. This CDR3 region has 15 residues. Germline CDR1 and CDR2: MNHNY and SVGAGI (reference sequence). J was trimmed by 5 bases and V by 0 bases; bases with no gene match: 6. In DNA form, the CDR3 reads TGTGCCAGCAGTTACTCCAAGACAGGGCGGTATGGCTACACCTTC. Translating it yields CASSYSKTGRYGYTF.

The chain combines TRBV11-1 with TRBJ2-1; tentatively, D is TRBD2 (5 bases). Per the germline V gene, CDR1 is SGHAT and CDR2 is FQDESV (reference sequence). The CDR3 loop spans 15 amino acids. The V and J ends lost 5 bases and 2 bases respectively, with 13 bases between them. In DNA form, the CDR3 reads TGTGCCAGCAGCCGCCGGGATGGGGCCTACAATGAGCAGTTCTTC. Its translation is CASSRRDGAYNEQFF.

The chain joins TRBV27 to TRBJ2-6, with 14 bases aligning to TRBD2. The CDR3 is 18 residues long. Germline lookup yields CDR1 MNHEY and CDR2 SMNVEV (reference sequence). V lost 5 bases to trimming and J lost 0 bases; unmatched junction nucleotides: 3. The CDR3: CASSMTSGRASGANVLTF. The CDR3 region has the DNA TGTGCCAGCAGTATGACTAGCGGGAGGGCCTCTGGGGCCAACGTCCTGACTTTC.

The genes are TRBV4-1 and TRBJ2-1, with TRBD2 identical over 8 bases. CDR3 length equals 20 residues. Germline loops: CDR1 MGHRA, CDR2 YSYEKL. The junction had 15 bases not matched to a gene; V was cut back by 0 bases and J by 2 bases. The CDR3 region is CASSQDGVAGLIQTYNEQFF. CDR3 coding DNA: TGCGCCAGCAGCCAAGATGGGGTAGCGGGGCTAATACAGACCTACAATGAGCAGTTCTTC.

A single count supports this clone. The V gene is TRBV7-2, the J gene TRBJ2-7; 8 positions agree with TRBD2. V gave up 1 base and J gave up 4 bases; unmatched junction bases: 6. Germline V gene sequence: CDR1 SGHTA, CDR2 FQGNSA. The CDR3 runs 15 residues. The CDR3 sequence is CASSLESGRAYEQYF. DNA of the CDR3: TGTGCCAGCAGCTTAGAGTCCGGGAGGGCTTACGAGCAGTACTTC.

This sequence joins TRBV28 and TRBJ2-4; D perhaps matches TRBD1 (6 bases). The CDR3 is 18 residues long. Trimming removed 6 bases at V and 1 base at J, with 22 bases between. Germline CDR1 MDHEN, CDR2 SYDVKM. The CDR3 loop reads CASRPGTLFGTAKNIQYF. CDR3 bases: TGTGCCAGCAGGCCCGGGACACTCTTTGGGACGGCCAAAAACATTCAGTACTTC.

The J gene is TRBJ1-5, the V gene TRBV6-5, with 7 positions matching TRBD1. Germline V gene lookup returns CDR1 MNHEY and CDR2 SVGAGI. CDR3 size: 14 residues. J lost 5 bases, V lost 5 bases, and 6 bases had no gene match. CDR3 coding DNA: TGTGCCAGCAGTCCCCGGGACAGATATCAGCCCCAGCATTTT. This encodes CASSPRDRYQPQHF.

The chain is built from TRBV7-2 and TRBJ2-1; maybe TRBD1 (5 bases). CDR3 size: 14 residues. The V end lost 3 bases, the J end lost 6 bases, and 12 bases lay between the germline ends. Germline V lookup: CDR1 SGHTA, CDR2 FQGNSA. The DNA of the CDR3 is TGTGCCAGCAGCTTCTTGTGGGGCTCCAATGAGCAGTTCTTC. This encodes CASSFLWGSNEQFF.

The chain combines TRBV11-2 with TRBJ2-5, with D perhaps matching TRBD2 (5 bases). In germline, CDR1 is SGHAT, CDR2 FQNNGV. There are 13 residues in the CDR3. V lost 5 bases and J 5 bases, leaving 12 bases between the germline ends. The CDR3 here is CASSRIREETQYF. CDR3 DNA sequence: TGTGCCAGCAGCCGGATTAGGGAGGAGACCCAGTACTTC.

This chain connects TRBV7-9 to TRBJ1-1, with 7 bases lining up with TRBD1. V shed 5 bases and J 2 bases; nucleotides not matched to a gene: 5. CDR1 is SEHNR and CDR2 is FQNEAQ in the germline V gene (reference sequence). The CDR3 runs 14 residues. For the CDR3, the DNA is TGTGCCAGCAGCCGACAGGGCCTTAACACTGAAGCTTTCTTT. Protein sequence: CASSRQGLNTEAFF.

The J gene is TRBJ2-2, the V gene TRBV4-1; 10 bases fit TRBD2. The germline V gene encodes CDR1 MGHRA and CDR2 YSYEKL. The J segment lost 7 bases and the V segment lost 4 bases, leaving 12 bases of the junction unmatched. The CDR3 contains 17 residues. The CDR3 spells CASSLGVLAGVIGELFF. The CDR3 DNA sequence: TGCGCCAGCAGCCTAGGTGTTCTAGCGGGAGTCATCGGGGAGCTGTTTTTT.

The gene calls are TRBV19 and TRBJ1-1; D gene ambiguous. Trimming cost V 3 bases and J 7 bases, with 15 bases left between them. Looked up from germline, CDR1 is LNHDA and CDR2 is SQIVND (reference sequence). The CDR3 has 14 amino acids. DNA of the CDR3: TGTGCCAGTAGTATTGTCGGACTAGAGGGTGAAGCTTTCTTT. It translates to CASSIVGLEGEAFF.